The 25 T cell receptor beta chains below were found in one sample sequenced in a study of T cell repertoires in cytomegalovirus infection. Each CDR3 protein is one row after TCRdb ran MiXCR on the reads. Of fewer than 200,000 distinct CDR3 sequences listed, roughly a fifth are singletons. Sequenced: PBMCs. The origin of the receptors is a human donor in good health (CMV status not recorded). Some clones in this sample may be carry-over from other donors' samples.

This clonotype was counted only a few times. The chain uses TRBV28 and TRBJ2-5; D perhaps matches TRBD1 (6 bases). There are 12 residues in the CDR3. V lost 4 bases, J lost 3 bases, and 6 bases lay in between. The germline V gene has CDR1 MDHEN and CDR2 SYDVKM. The chain's CDR3 is CASSSGEETQYF. The CDR3 bases are TGTGCCAGCAGTTCAGGGGAAGAGACCCAGTACTTC. Supplemented by reference TRBV28 and TRBJ2-5, the full variable domain reads DVKVTQSSRYLVKRTGEKVFLECVQDMDHENMFWYRQDPGLGLRLIYFSYDVKMKEKGDIPEGYSVSREKKERFSLILESASTNQTSMYLCASSSGEETQYFGPGTRLLVL.

This clonotype was observed a handful of times. The genes are TRBV6-2 or TRBV6-3 and TRBJ2-2, with D unclear. V gave up 6 bases and J gave up 5 bases, with 13 bases separating them. The CDR3 runs 14 residues. The germline gives CDR1 MNHEY, CDR2 SVGEGT. The CDR3: CASSRWMGTGELFF. The CDR3 region has the DNA TGTGCCAGCAGCAGGTGGATGGGTACCGGGGAGCTGTTTTTT.

On this clonotype itself: One junction end disagrees with the germline gene, perhaps due to a read error. The V call is TRBV11-2, the J call TRBJ1-2; D not certain. Germline V lookup: CDR1 SGHAT, CDR2 FQNNGV. The CDR3 length is 13 residues. The CDR3 coding sequence is TGTCCCAGCAGCTTAGAAGTAGACTATGGCTACACCTTC. Protein: CPSSLEVDYGYTF.

This clonotype was found many times. The chain has TRBV7-2 and TRBJ1-2; D is perhaps TRBD1 (5 bases). The CDR3 sequence is 14 residues long. The germline gives CDR1 SGHTA, CDR2 FQGNSA. V dropped 1 base and J dropped 5 bases, with 11 bases sitting between them. The CDR3 coding sequence is TGTGCCAGCAGCTTAGGACCGGGACGGTATGGCTACACCTTC. Protein product: CASSLGPGRYGYTF.

This clonotype was counted many times. The chain has TRBV12-3 or TRBV12-4 and TRBJ1-3; no clear D. V was trimmed by 1 base and J by 2 bases, leaving 9 bases between them. This CDR3 has 15 amino acids. CDR3 DNA sequence: TGTGCCAGCAGTTTAGGGGGAGTCACTGGAAACACCATATATTTT. Translated, it gives CASSLGGVTGNTIYF.

This clonotype was picked up many times. The rearrangement joins TRBV7-2 to TRBJ2-5; weak D call: TRBD2 (7 bases). The V and J ends lost 2 bases and 7 bases respectively, with 17 bases between them. The CDR3 has 15 residues. Looked up from germline, CDR1 is SGHTA and CDR2 is FQGNSA. The CDR3, as DNA: TGTGCCAGCAGCTTAAGTAGCGGAGGGGGGGGGACCCAGTACTTC. Translated: CASSLSSGGGGTQYF.

This clonotype was counted a single time. The CDR3 DNA follows: TGTGCCATCAGTGAGAGTTCTGGGGCCAACGTCCTGACTTTC. Its protein product is CAISESSGANVLTF. The rearrangement uses TRBV10-3 and TRBJ2-6, with unresolved D. Germline assignment: CDR1 ENHRY and CDR2 SYGVKD. Trimming cost V 2 bases and J 1 base, with 3 bases left between them. The CDR3 sequence is 14 residues long.

The rearrangement uses TRBV5-6 and TRBJ2-1; D might be TRBD2 (5 bases). The germline CDR1 and CDR2 sequences are SGHDT and YYEEEE. CDR3 length: 16 residues. The V end was cut by 6 bases, the J end by 8 bases, with 24 bases between. CDR3 bases: TGTGCCAGCACCCAAGGAGGATTTCGCCTTTACGATGAGCAGTTCTTC. Its protein product is CASTQGGFRLYDEQFF. The entire variable domain, with the rest obtained from reference TRBV5-6 and TRBJ2-1, is as follows: DAGVTQSPTHLIKTRGQQVTLRCSPKSGHDTVSWYQQALGQGPQFIFQYYEEEERQRGNFPDRFSGHQFPNYSSELNVNALLLGDSALYLCASTQGGFRLYDEQFFGPGTRLTVL.

Only a few counts were recorded for this clonotype. The CDR3 region has the DNA TGTGCCAGCAGCCCCTGGACAGGGGGCAGGAACACTGAAGCTTTCTTT. It codes for CASSPWTGGRNTEAFF. V and J are TRBV11-3 and TRBJ1-1; TRBD1 agrees at 11 bases. Germline CDR1 reads SGHNT; CDR2 reads YENEEA. V lost 5 bases and J lost 1; bases outside the gene matches: 6. CDR3 length: 16 amino acids.

This chain connects TRBV6-5 to TRBJ2-3; D is uncertain. Germline loops: CDR1 MNHEY, CDR2 SVGAGI. The CDR3 totals 15 residues. Trimming cost V 0 bases and J 4 bases, with 11 bases left between them. In DNA form, the CDR3 reads TGTGCCAGCAGTTACTCCTTTTATAGGGCAGATACGCAGTATTTT. This sequence encodes CASSYSFYRADTQYF.

The rearrangement uses TRBV5-1 and TRBJ2-2; perhaps TRBD1 as D (5 bases). Germline lookup yields CDR1 SGHRS and CDR2 YFSETQ. The V gene lost 4 bases and the J gene lost 4 bases, with 11 bases spanning the gap. The CDR3 is 14 amino acids. CDR3 region: CASSVWGSTGELFF. CDR3 DNA: TGCGCCAGCAGCGTTTGGGGCTCCACCGGGGAGCTGTTTTTT.

The genes are TRBV29-1 and TRBJ2-1, with a possible D match to TRBD1 (6 bases). Between the trimmed V and J ends, which lost 6 bases and 9 bases, there was a span of 18 bases. Germline V CDR1 and CDR2: SQVTM, ANQGSEA. The CDR3 has 13 residues. CDR3 region: CSVVLQGPSEQFF. Written as DNA, the CDR3 is TGCAGCGTAGTCCTTCAGGGGCCCAGTGAGCAGTTCTTC.

The chain has TRBV10-3 and TRBJ2-4, with D unresolved. V lost 9 bases and J lost 7, with 10 bases in between. There are 11 residues in the CDR3. Germline V gene lookup returns CDR1 ENHRY and CDR2 SYGVKD. CDR3 sequence (DNA): TGTGCCATTGGGATGTCGAACATTCAGTACTTC. Translating gives CAIGMSNIQYF.

The table lists this clonotype with many counts. This sequence joins TRBV7-8 and TRBJ1-1; D is unresolved. Deletions cut 2 bases from V and 4 bases from J, with 17 bases between. The CDR3 contains 16 residues. CDR1 and CDR2 (germline): SGHVS, FQNEAQ. The CDR3 loop reads CASSLFWELAGTEAFF. The CDR3, as DNA: TGTGCCAGCAGCTTATTCTGGGAACTCGCGGGCACTGAAGCTTTCTTT.

The table lists this clonotype with a few counts. The rearrangement uses TRBV5-6 and TRBJ1-5, with D possibly TRBD1 on 5 matching bases. Per the germline V gene, CDR1 is SGHDT and CDR2 is YYEEEE. V was pared by 1 base and J by 0 bases, with 14 bases between. This CDR3 spans 17 amino acids. In DNA form, the CDR3 reads TGTGCCAGCAGCTTGACCGTCGGACATCCTAGCAATCAGCCCCAGCATTTT. As protein: CASSLTVGHPSNQPQHF.

The chain couples TRBV25-1 to TRBJ2-5; tentatively, D is TRBD1 (6 bases). In germline, CDR1 is MGHDK, CDR2 SYGVNS. This CDR3 comprises 13 residues. The V and J ends lost 4 bases and 3 bases respectively, with 9 bases between them. The DNA for the CDR3 is TGTGCCAGCAGTGGCAGGGGCGAAGAGACCCAGTACTTC. Amino acid sequence: CASSGRGEETQYF.

This CDR3 is CASSLMAGGFGYTF. CDR3 DNA: TGTGCCAGCAGCTTAATGGCAGGGGGTTTCGGCTACACCTTC. The chain couples TRBV7-8 to TRBJ1-2; 7 nucleotides line up with TRBD1. V shed 2 bases and J 8 bases; nucleotides not matched to a gene: 8. Germline V CDR1 and CDR2: SGHVS, FQNEAQ. CDR3 size: 14 residues. Together with reference TRBV7-8 and TRBJ1-2, the CDR3 gives the full variable domain: GAGVSQSPRYKVAKRGQDVALRCDPISGHVSLFWYQQALGQGPEFLTYFQNEAQLDKSGLPSDRFFAERPEGSVSTLKIQRTQQEDSAVYLCASSLMAGGFGYTFGSGTRLTVV.

This clonotype was observed a handful of times. V gene TRBV29-1 combines with J gene TRBJ1-1; D call uncertain. The CDR3 is made up of 12 amino acids. Germline CDR1 and CDR2: SQVTM and ANQGSEA. The germline V and J ends were trimmed by 4 bases and 4 bases, with 10 bases remaining between them. The CDR3 bases are TGCAGCGTTGCCACACTGTCCACTGAAGCTTTCTTT. The encoded protein is CSVATLSTEAFF.

The gene calls are TRBV27 and TRBJ1-3; D is unclear. The germline CDR1 and CDR2 sequences are MNHEY and SMNVEV (reference sequence). V gave up 0 bases and J gave up 4 bases, with 10 bases separating them. This CDR3 is 15 amino acids long. As DNA, the CDR3 is TGTGCCAGCAGTTTATCTAGAGGGTCGGGAAACACCATATATTTT. Amino acid sequence: CASSLSRGSGNTIYF.

This clonotype was recorded many times. The CDR3 sequence: CASGVGDTQYF. Written as DNA, the CDR3 is TGTGCCAGCGGTGTGGGGGATACGCAGTATTTT. The gene calls are TRBV7-3 and TRBJ2-3; D remains ambiguous. V dropped 8 bases and J dropped 6 bases, with 9 bases sitting between them. Germline CDR1 SGHTA, CDR2 FQGTGA. The CDR3 has 11 residues. Variable domain in full (rest from reference TRBV7-3 and TRBJ2-3): GAGVSQTPSNKVTEKGKYVELRCDPISGHTALYWYRQSLGQGPEFLIYFQGTGAADDSGLPNDRFFAVRPEGSVSTLKIQRTERGDSAVYLCASGVGDTQYFGPGTRLTVL.

J is TRBJ2-1 and V is TRBV7-9; D possibly corresponds to TRBD2 (6 bases). Germline loops: CDR1 SEHNR, CDR2 FQNEAQ (reference sequence). V was cut by 5 bases and J by 2 bases, with 13 bases left in between. The CDR3 contains 15 residues. CDR3 sequence: CASSRGGIPYNEQFF. The CDR3 DNA follows: TGTGCCAGCAGCAGAGGCGGGATCCCCTACAATGAGCAGTTCTTC.

This clonotype was detected many times. J is TRBJ1-4 and V is TRBV7-6; D might be TRBD1 (5 bases). The CDR3 has 16 residues. V lost 4 bases and J lost 4, with 16 bases in between. Germline CDR1 is SGHVS and CDR2 is FNYEAQ. The DNA of the CDR3 is TGTGCCAGCAGCTCAGATCGGGGCCCCCTTAATGAAAAACTGTTTTTT. It specifies CASSSDRGPLNEKLFF.

The sample holds one count of this clonotype. A much larger clone is a single base away; this may be a read error. The chain couples TRBV7-2 to TRBJ2-5; 8 bases align to TRBD2. CDR1 and CDR2 from the germline V gene are SGHTA and FQGNSA. This CDR3 is 15 amino acids long. Trimming removed 5 bases from V and 7 bases from J; junction bases left unmatched: 12. As DNA, the CDR3 is TGTGCCAGCAGCCCGGGGGGGGCTGGGATGGGGACCCAGTACTTC. It is translated as CASSPGGAGMGTQYF.

J is TRBJ1-2 and V is TRBV20-1; the D gene is possibly TRBD1 (5 bases). This CDR3 spans 13 amino acids. V gave up 2 bases and J gave up 6 bases, with 13 bases separating them. Germline V lookup: CDR1 DFQATT, CDR2 SNEGSKA (reference sequence). CDR3 protein: CSARRQGGDGYTF. CDR3 DNA sequence: TGCAGTGCTAGACGGCAGGGAGGAGATGGCTACACCTTC.

V usage is TRBV29-1 and J usage is TRBJ1-4; D remains ambiguous. V lost 7 bases, J lost 10 bases, and 13 bases lay in between. The CDR3 consists of 11 residues. Germline V gene lookup returns CDR1 SQVTM and CDR2 ANQGSEA. The DNA of the CDR3 is TGCAGCGGGAGCAATAGCGGAAAACTGTTTTTT. Translation gives CSGSNSGKLFF.